The text below deals with one TCR beta chain. The CDR3 runs 14 residues. The V segment lost 6 bases and the J segment 4 bases; nucleotides outside the gene matches: 8. The germline gives CDR1 SNHLY, CDR2 FYNNEI. This sample is part of a study of blood T cell repertoires in COVID-19. Method: immunoSEQ multiplex PCR; TCRdb's copy keeps in-frame clones and lacks some. The sample shows 200,000 to 250,000 clones, around 83% of them seen only once. Seattle enrolled patients during active infection and tracked them longitudinally. The clonotype was recovered from a woman of 80 years or more with COVID-19, enrolled during active disease. The sequencing input was peripheral blood. The genes are TRBV2 and TRBJ1-1, with 7 bases identical to TRBD1. The CDR3, as DNA: TGTGCCAGCAGATTAGCCGGGACAGCCACTGAAGCTTTCTTT. Its protein is CASRLAGTATEAFF.